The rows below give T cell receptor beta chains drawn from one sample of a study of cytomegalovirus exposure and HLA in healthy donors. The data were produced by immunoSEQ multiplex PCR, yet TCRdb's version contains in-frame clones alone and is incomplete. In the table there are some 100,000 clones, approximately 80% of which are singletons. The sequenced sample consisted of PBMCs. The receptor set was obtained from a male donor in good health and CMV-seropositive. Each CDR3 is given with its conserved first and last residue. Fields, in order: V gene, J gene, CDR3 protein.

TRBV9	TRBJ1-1	CASSVEGTGNTEAFF
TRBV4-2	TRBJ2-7	CASSPDRGLGEQYF
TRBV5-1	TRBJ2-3	CASSPVSGGYADTQYF
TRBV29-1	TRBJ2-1	CSVEEIDEQFF
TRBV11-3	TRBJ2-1	CASSLRQGPYNEQFF
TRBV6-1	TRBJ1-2	CASSVARGAYGYTF
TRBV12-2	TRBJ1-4	CASRSDRKDEKLFF
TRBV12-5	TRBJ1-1	CASGSNRDRGYHTEAFF
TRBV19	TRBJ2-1	CASIGGQGGPYNEQFF
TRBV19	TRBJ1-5	CASRQGASNQPQHF
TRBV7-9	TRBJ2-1	CASIPDRKSNEQFF
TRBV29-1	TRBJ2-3	CSVGQGGTDTQYF
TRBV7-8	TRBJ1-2	CASSSSDRGTGYYGYTF
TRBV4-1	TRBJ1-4	CASSQDRRFREKLFF
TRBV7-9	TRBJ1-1	CASSLEGSVPEAFF
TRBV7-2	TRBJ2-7	CASSRGLAHDEQYF
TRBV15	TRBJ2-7	CATSRTGTSYEQYF
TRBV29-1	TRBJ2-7	CSVGPGETYEQYF
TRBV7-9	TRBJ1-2	CASSYGQGAGGYTF
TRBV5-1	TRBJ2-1	CASSAGLAGGREQFF
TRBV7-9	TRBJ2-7	CASSLIRDSNEQYF
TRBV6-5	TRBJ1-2	CASSYLKESYGYTF
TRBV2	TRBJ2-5	CASTGTGYWETQYF
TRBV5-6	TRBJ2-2	CASSRPGTDTGELFF
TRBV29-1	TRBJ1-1	CSVGGLFF
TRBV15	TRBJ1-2	CATSRVGGGVEGYTF
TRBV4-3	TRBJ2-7	CASSQDRQGSEQYF
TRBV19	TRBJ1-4	CASSPSGRGVFGEKLFF
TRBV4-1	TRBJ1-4	CASSQYRGSTNEKLFF
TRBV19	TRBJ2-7	CASSFARGYEQYF
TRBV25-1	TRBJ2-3	CASSESGAASGTDTQYF
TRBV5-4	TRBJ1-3	CASSLAGAGNTIYF
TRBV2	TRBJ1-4	CASSERGAEKLFF
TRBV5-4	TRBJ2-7	CASSFGGYEQYF
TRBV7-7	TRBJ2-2	CASSFEPGPSGELFF
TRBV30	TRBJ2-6	CAWSVKGVTSTF
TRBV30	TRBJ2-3	CAWTVRGTDTQYF
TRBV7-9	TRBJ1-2	CASNLGGADGYTF
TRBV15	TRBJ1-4	CATSKGQGGEKLFF
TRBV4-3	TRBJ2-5	CASSPSGGVIETQYF
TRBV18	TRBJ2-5	CASSGTGGMAETQYF
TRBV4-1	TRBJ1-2	CASTSPGQAIIRTGYTF
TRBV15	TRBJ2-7	CATSSARLAGGQVGSYEQYF
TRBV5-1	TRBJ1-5	CASSTDFGGQPQHF
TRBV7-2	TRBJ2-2	CASSPELAGGPGGELFF
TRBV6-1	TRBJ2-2	CASSEPSGGLSGELFF